The rows below give T cell receptor beta chains drawn from one sample of a study of T cells in Graves' hyperthyroidism and ophthalmopathy. TCRdb analysed the multiplex PCR reads with MiXCR anew, one entry per CDR3 protein. The profile shows around 700,000 distinct CDR3 sequences, around 20% of them singletons. The sample consisted of blood. The receptors derive from a woman in her fifties or sixties with Graves' hyperthyroidism that later progressed to Graves' ophthalmopathy. Each CDR3 is given with its conserved first and last residue. Each record gives: V gene, J gene, clone size, D gene, CDR3 DNA, CDR3 protein. D genes are given only for firm matches. Not every row has a clone size; where given, it reads once, few, many or a size class.

v_gene: TRBV7-9
j_gene: TRBJ2-5
abundance: many
d_gene: .
CDR3nt: TGTGCCAGCAGCCTATTGTGGGCCGGAGAGACCCAGTACTTC
CDR3aa: CASSLLWAGETQYF

v_gene: TRBV12-3/TRBV12-4
j_gene: TRBJ2-7
abundance: many
d_gene: TRBD1
CDR3nt: TGTGCCAGCAGAACGGGGACAGAAACCCCCATGGAGCAGTACTTC
CDR3aa: CASRTGTETPMEQYF

v_gene: TRBV29-1
j_gene: TRBJ2-2
abundance: few
d_gene: .
CDR3nt: TGCAGCGTTGTAGGGTACACCGGGGAGCTGTTTTTT
CDR3aa: CSVVGYTGELFF

v_gene: TRBV30
j_gene: TRBJ2-3
abundance: many
d_gene: .
CDR3nt: TGTGCCTGGAGGACCGCAGATACGCAGTATTTT
CDR3aa: CAWRTADTQYF

v_gene: TRBV9
j_gene: TRBJ2-3
abundance: .
d_gene: TRBD2
CDR3nt: TGTGCCAGCAGCGCATCAGAAGGCGGGGGGGATACAGATACGCAGTATTTT
CDR3aa: CASSASEGGGDTDTQYF

v_gene: TRBV6-1
j_gene: TRBJ2-1
abundance: many
d_gene: .
CDR3nt: TGTGCCAGCAGTTATGACGATGAGCAGTTCTTC
CDR3aa: CASSYDDEQFF

v_gene: TRBV5-1
j_gene: TRBJ1-6
abundance: few
d_gene: .
CDR3nt: TGCGCCACCCCTCGGAATTCACCCCTCCACTTT
CDR3aa: CATPRNSPLHF

v_gene: TRBV29-1
j_gene: TRBJ1-1
abundance: .
d_gene: .
CDR3nt: TGCAGCGTTTGTCCTGGGCTCGAGAACACTGAAGCTTTCTTT
CDR3aa: CSVCPGLENTEAFF

v_gene: TRBV12-3/TRBV12-4
j_gene: TRBJ1-5
abundance: many
d_gene: TRBD1
CDR3nt: TGTGCCAGCAGTTTTGAGACAGGGGGCTCTCAGCCCCAGCATTTT
CDR3aa: CASSFETGGSQPQHF

v_gene: TRBV20-1
j_gene: TRBJ1-1
abundance: many
d_gene: .
CDR3nt: TGCAGTGCTAGAGAGGCCGCGACAGACTACACTGAAGCTTTCTTT
CDR3aa: CSAREAATDYTEAFF

v_gene: TRBV12-3/TRBV12-4
j_gene: TRBJ2-5
abundance: many
d_gene: TRBD1
CDR3nt: TGTGCCAGCAGTCGACAGGGGACAGGGGGGGAGACCCAGTACTTC
CDR3aa: CASSRQGTGGETQYF

v_gene: TRBV6-2/TRBV6-3
j_gene: TRBJ1-5
abundance: .
d_gene: .
CDR3nt: TGTGCCAGCGCAAACCGGGAAAATAATCAGCCCCAGCATTTT
CDR3aa: CASANRENNQPQHF

v_gene: TRBV10-3
j_gene: TRBJ1-2
abundance: many
d_gene: .
CDR3nt: TGTGCCATCAGTCTCGGACGGTCATATGGCTACACCTTC
CDR3aa: CAISLGRSYGYTF

v_gene: TRBV28
j_gene: TRBJ2-7
abundance: few
d_gene: TRBD2
CDR3nt: TGTGCCAGCAGTTTTATCGGGGGGGGTGACGCCGAGCAGTACTTC
CDR3aa: CASSFIGGGDAEQYF

v_gene: TRBV6-5
j_gene: TRBJ1-5
abundance: once
d_gene: .
CDR3nt: TGTGCCAGCAGTTCCCGTGGACGTCAGCCCCAGCATTTT
CDR3aa: CASSSRGRQPQHF

v_gene: TRBV19
j_gene: TRBJ2-7
abundance: few
d_gene: TRBD1
CDR3nt: TGTGCCAGTAGTATGGACAGGTCCTACGAGCAGTACTTC
CDR3aa: CASSMDRSYEQYF

v_gene: TRBV10-1
j_gene: TRBJ2-2
abundance: .
d_gene: .
CDR3nt: TGCGCCAGCAGTGCGGGGGTAATCACCGGGGAGCTGTTTTTT
CDR3aa: CASSAGVITGELFF

v_gene: TRBV12-3/TRBV12-4
j_gene: TRBJ1-1
abundance: many
d_gene: .
CDR3nt: TGTGCCAGCACTTACAGGTCCAACACTGAAGCTTTCTTT
CDR3aa: CASTYRSNTEAFF

v_gene: TRBV11-3
j_gene: TRBJ2-7
abundance: many
d_gene: TRBD1
CDR3nt: TGTGCCAGCCCCCCGCCGGGACAGCACTACGAGCAGTACTTC
CDR3aa: CASPPPGQHYEQYF

v_gene: TRBV5-1
j_gene: TRBJ2-3
abundance: many
d_gene: .
CDR3nt: TGCGCCAGCAGCTGGGGGAACAGGGCGAGCACAGATACGCAGTATTTT
CDR3aa: CASSWGNRASTDTQYF

v_gene: TRBV9
j_gene: TRBJ1-5
abundance: few
d_gene: .
CDR3nt: TGTGCCAGCAGCGTAGTAGACGCCCCCCGCGGGGCCCAGCATTTT
CDR3aa: CASSVVDAPRGAQHF

v_gene: TRBV6-5
j_gene: TRBJ2-1
abundance: many
d_gene: TRBD1
CDR3nt: TGTGCCAGCAGTTACGTCCCGGGACAGGGCTACAATGAGCAGTTCTTC
CDR3aa: CASSYVPGQGYNEQFF

v_gene: TRBV11-3
j_gene: TRBJ2-7
abundance: many
d_gene: TRBD1
CDR3nt: TGTGCCAGCAGCTCCCCTTCGGGACAGGCTACCTACGAGCAGTACTTC
CDR3aa: CASSSPSGQATYEQYF

v_gene: TRBV27
j_gene: TRBJ2-2
abundance: many
d_gene: .
CDR3nt: TGTGCCAGCAGTTTAAACAGAGACACCGGGGAGCTGTTTTTT
CDR3aa: CASSLNRDTGELFF

v_gene: TRBV7-8
j_gene: TRBJ2-4
abundance: .
d_gene: TRBD2
CDR3nt: TGTGCCAGCAGCTTTACTAGCGGGGGGTATACTGCCAAAAACATTCAGTACTTC
CDR3aa: CASSFTSGGYTAKNIQYF

v_gene: TRBV24-1
j_gene: TRBJ1-2
abundance: once
d_gene: .
CDR3nt: TGTGCCACCAGTGATTTGAGTAGAAACTATGGCTACACCTTC
CDR3aa: CATSDLSRNYGYTF

v_gene: TRBV3-1
j_gene: TRBJ2-3
abundance: few
d_gene: TRBD1
CDR3nt: TGTGCCAGCAGCCCCAGGACAGGGACGGGGACAGATACGCAGTATTTT
CDR3aa: CASSPRTGTGTDTQYF